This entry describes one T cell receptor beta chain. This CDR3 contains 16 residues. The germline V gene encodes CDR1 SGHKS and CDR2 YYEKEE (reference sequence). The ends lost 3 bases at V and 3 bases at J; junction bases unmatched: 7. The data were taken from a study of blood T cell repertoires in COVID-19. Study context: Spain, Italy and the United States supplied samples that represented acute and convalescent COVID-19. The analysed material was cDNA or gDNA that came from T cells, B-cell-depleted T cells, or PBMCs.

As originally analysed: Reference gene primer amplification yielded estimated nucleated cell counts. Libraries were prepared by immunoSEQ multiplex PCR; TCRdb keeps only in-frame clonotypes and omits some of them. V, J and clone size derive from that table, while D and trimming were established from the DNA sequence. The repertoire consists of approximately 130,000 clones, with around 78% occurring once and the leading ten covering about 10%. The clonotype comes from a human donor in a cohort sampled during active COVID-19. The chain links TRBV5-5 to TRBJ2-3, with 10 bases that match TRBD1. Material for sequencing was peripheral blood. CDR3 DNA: TGTGCCAGCAGCTCGGGACAGGGGTCGTGGACAGATACGCAGTATTTT. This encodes CASSSGQGSWTDTQYF. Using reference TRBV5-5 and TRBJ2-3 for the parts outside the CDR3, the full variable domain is DAGVTQSPTHLIKTRGQQVTLRCSPISGHKSVSWYQQVLGQGPQFIFQYYEKEERGRGNFPDRFSARQFPNYSSELNVNALLLGDSALYLCASSSGQGSWTDTQYFGPGTRLTVL.